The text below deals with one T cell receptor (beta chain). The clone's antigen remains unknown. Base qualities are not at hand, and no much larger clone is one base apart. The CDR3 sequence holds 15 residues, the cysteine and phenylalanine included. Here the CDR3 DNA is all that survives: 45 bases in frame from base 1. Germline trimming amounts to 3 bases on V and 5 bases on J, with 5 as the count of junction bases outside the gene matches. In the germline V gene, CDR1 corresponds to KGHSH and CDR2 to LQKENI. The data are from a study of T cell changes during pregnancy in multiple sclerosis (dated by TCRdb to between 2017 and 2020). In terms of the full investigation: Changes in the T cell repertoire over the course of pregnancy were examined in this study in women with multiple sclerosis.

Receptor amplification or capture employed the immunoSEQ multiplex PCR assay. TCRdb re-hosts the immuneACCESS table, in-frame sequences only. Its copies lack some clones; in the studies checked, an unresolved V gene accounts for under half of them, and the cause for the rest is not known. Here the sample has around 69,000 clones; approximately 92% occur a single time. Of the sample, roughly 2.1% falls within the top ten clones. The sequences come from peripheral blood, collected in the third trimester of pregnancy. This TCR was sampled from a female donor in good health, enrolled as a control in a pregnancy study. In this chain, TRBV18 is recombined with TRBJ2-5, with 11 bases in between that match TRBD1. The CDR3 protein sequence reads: CASSPGTGGRETQYF. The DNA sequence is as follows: TGTGCCAGCTCACCCGGGACAGGGGGTCGGGAGACCCAGTACTTC.